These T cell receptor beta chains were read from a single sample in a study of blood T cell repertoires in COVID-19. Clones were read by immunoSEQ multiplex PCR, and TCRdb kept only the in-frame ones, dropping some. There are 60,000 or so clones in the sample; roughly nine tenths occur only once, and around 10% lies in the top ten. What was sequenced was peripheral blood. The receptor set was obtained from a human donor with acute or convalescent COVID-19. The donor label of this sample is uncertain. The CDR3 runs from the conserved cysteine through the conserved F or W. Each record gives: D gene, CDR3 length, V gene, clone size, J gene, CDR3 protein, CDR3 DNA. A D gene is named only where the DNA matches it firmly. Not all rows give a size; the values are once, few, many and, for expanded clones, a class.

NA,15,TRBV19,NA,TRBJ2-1,CASRRAGDRDNEQFF,TGTGCCAGTAGACGTGCAGGGGATCGTGACAATGAGCAGTTCTTC
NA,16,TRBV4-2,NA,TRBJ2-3,CASSQDPRGAADTQYF,TGTGCCAGCAGCCAAGATCCCCGGGGAGCAGCAGATACGCAGTATTTT
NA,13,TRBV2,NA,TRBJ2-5,CASRAMGRETQYF,TGTGCCAGCAGAGCCATGGGCCGAGAGACCCAGTACTTC
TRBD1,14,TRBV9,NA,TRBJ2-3,CASNVQGGTDTQYF,TGTGCCAGCAACGTACAGGGGGGCACAGATACGCAGTATTTT
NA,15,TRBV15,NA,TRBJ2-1,CATSRDGDTRDEQFF,TGTGCCACCAGCAGAGATGGGGACACACGCGATGAGCAGTTCTTC
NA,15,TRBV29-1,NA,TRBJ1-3,CSVGEDRRTGNTIYF,TGCAGCGTTGGGGAGGACCGGAGGACTGGAAACACCATATATTTT
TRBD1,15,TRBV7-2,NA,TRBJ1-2,CASSLGPRGLGGYTF,TGTGCCAGCAGCTTAGGTCCCAGGGGGCTAGGAGGCTACACCTTC
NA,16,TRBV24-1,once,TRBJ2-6,CATSDLKGSGANVLTF,TGTGCCACCAGTGATTTGAAGGGGTCTGGGGCCAACGTCCTGACTTTC
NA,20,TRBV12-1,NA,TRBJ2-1,CASSFNGTSGRARSYNEQFF,TGTGCCAGCAGCTTTAATGGGACTAGCGGGAGGGCCAGGTCCTACAATGAGCAGTTCTTC
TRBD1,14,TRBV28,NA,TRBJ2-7,CASSSPGRGYEQYF,TGTGCCAGCAGTTCCCCCGGCAGGGGGTACGAGCAGTACTTC
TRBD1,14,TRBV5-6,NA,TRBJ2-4,CASSLGQGTGIQYF,TGTGCCAGCAGCTTGGGACAGGGAACCGGCATTCAGTACTTC
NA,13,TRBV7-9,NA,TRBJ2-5,CASSLGSSRTQYF,TGTGCCAGCAGCTTGGGCTCAAGTAGAACCCAGTACTTC
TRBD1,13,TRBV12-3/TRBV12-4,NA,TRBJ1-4,CASRQTGGEKLFF,TGTGCCAGCAGGCAGACAGGGGGTGAAAAACTGTTTTTT
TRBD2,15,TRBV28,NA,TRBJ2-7,CASSLGLAGGYEQYF,TGTGCCAGCAGTTTAGGACTAGCGGGAGGCTACGAGCAGTACTTC
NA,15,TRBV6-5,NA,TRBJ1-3,CASSQRGGSGNTIYF,TGTGCCAGCAGCCAAAGGGGGGGCAGTGGAAACACCATATATTTT
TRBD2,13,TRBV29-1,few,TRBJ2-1,CSVIGTSGRRWFF,TGCAGCGTGATCGGGACTAGCGGGAGGAGGTGGTTCTTC
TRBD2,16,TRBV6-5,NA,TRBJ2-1,CASSYTGLAGGNEQFF,TGTGCCAGCAGTTACACAGGGCTAGCGGGAGGCAATGAGCAGTTCTTC
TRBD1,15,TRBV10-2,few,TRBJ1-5,CASSVPGQANQPQHF,TGCGCCAGCAGTGTACCGGGACAGGCCAATCAGCCCCAGCATTTT
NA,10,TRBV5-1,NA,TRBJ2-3,CASTPDTQYF,TGCGCCAGCACCCCGGATACGCAGTATTTT
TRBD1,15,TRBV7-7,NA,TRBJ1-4,CASSASQGAGEKLFF,TGTGCCAGCAGCGCTAGCCAGGGGGCGGGTGAAAAACTGTTTTTT
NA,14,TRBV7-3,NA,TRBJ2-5,CASSLSGLGETQYF,TGTGCCAGCAGCTTAAGCGGATTAGGAGAGACCCAGTACTTC
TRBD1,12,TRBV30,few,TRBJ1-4,CAWRGQGEKLFF,TGTGCCTGGAGAGGACAGGGTGAAAAACTGTTTTTT
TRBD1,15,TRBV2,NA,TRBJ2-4,CASSGTGGALSIQYF,TGTGCCAGTTCCGGGACAGGGGGCGCGCTCAGCATTCAGTACTTC
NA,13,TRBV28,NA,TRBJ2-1,CASGEQGFDEQFF,TGTGCCAGCGGAGAACAGGGATTCGATGAGCAGTTCTTC
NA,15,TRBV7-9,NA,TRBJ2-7,CASSFPPSGRYEQYF,TGTGCCAGCAGCTTTCCCCCGTCAGGGAGGTACGAGCAGTACTTC
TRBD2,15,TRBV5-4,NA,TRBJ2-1,CASSFEREGLDEQFF,TGTGCCAGCAGCTTTGAGCGGGAGGGGTTGGATGAGCAGTTCTTC
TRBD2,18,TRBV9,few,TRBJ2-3,CASSARLAGATSTDTQYF,TGTGCCAGCAGCGCCCGACTAGCGGGGGCCACTAGCACAGATACGCAGTATTTT
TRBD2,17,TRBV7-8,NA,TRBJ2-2,CASSPGGLASNTGELFF,TGTGCCAGCAGTCCAGGGGGACTAGCTTCGAACACCGGGGAGCTGTTTTTT
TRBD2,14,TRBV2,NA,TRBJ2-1,CASSVTSGSLEQFF,TGTGCCAGCAGTGTCACTAGCGGGAGTCTTGAGCAGTTCTTC
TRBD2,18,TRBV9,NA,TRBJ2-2,CASSVDLIRREGTGELFF,TGTGCCAGCAGCGTAGACCTGATTCGGCGGGAGGGCACCGGGGAGCTGTTTTTT